These 13 T cell receptor beta chains originate from one sample sequenced in a study of tumor-infiltrating lymphocytes in primary liver carcinoma (dated 2017 in TCRdb). Without any cell sorting, total RNA and DNA were co-extracted from about 20-30 mg of bulk tissue using the AllPrep DNA/RNA mini kit. TCRdb shows the sequencer as Illumina HiSeq 2500. Using a constant-region primer and ProtoScript II reverse transcriptase, TCRbeta-specific cDNA was reverse-transcribed from about 0.45 ug total RNA. Three nested multiplex PCR rounds, following a slightly modified ARM-PCR procedure, were used to build the TCRbeta libraries. The first two PCR rounds used multiplex TRBV1-TRBV30 forward primers with a Cbeta reverse primer, each for 10 to 11 cycles. Through fastp at Q25 and MiXCR, TCRdb rebuilt clones from the public reads, retaining in-frame beta chains. CDR3 protein duplicates are merged, each entry listing the most common genes and DNA. The sample table lists tens of thousands of distinct CDR3 sequences, about two thirds of them with a count of one. Less than 35% of the sample is taken by the ten largest.

Sequences were obtained from liver tumor tissue from sampling region 5. Sample cell subset or site, as interpreted from the label and publication: tumor region T5, tumor centre. The receptors stem from a man aged 35 to 55 with primary liver carcinoma and hepatitis B virus infection.

The chain has TRBV12-3 or TRBV12-4 and TRBJ2-4, with D maybe TRBD2 (6 bases). The germline V and J ends were trimmed by 2 bases and 7 bases, with 9 bases remaining between them. This CDR3 spans 13 amino acids. CDR3 DNA: TGTGCCAGCAGTTTAAACGCGGGGAACATTCAGTACTTC. It yields the protein CASSLNAGNIQYF.

This clonotype was observed many times. V and J are TRBV28 and TRBJ2-5; TRBD2 matches 7 bases. The CDR3 is made up of 15 amino acids. CDR1 and CDR2 (germline): MDHEN, SYDVKM. Losses at the gene ends were 5 bases for V and 2 bases for J; bases not matched to a gene: 8. This CDR3 reads CASSAGGLGQETQYF. The CDR3 DNA sequence: TGTGCCAGCAGTGCCGGAGGACTAGGGCAAGAGACCCAGTACTTC.

Details on this clonotype: One junction end does not reproduce the germline sequence, and a read error may be involved. The rearrangement joins TRBV6-5 to TRBJ1-4; D not resolved. Looked up from germline, CDR1 is MNHEY and CDR2 is SVGAGI. The CDR3 extends over 14 amino acids. The CDR3 loop is CASRTLSTNEKLLF. In DNA form, the CDR3 reads TGTGCCAGCAGGACCCTGAGCACTAATGAAAAACTGCTTTTT.

The sample holds one count of this clonotype. The J gene is TRBJ1-1, the V gene TRBV6-5; no firm D call. Trimming stripped 6 bases from V and 6 bases from J, with 11 bases between. The CDR3 length is 12 residues. The germline V gene encodes CDR1 MNHEY and CDR2 SVGAGI. This chain's CDR3 is CASSTRRPEAFF. Written as DNA, the CDR3 is TGTGCCAGCAGCACGCGGCGTCCTGAAGCTTTCTTT.

Ten or more counts support this clonotype. V usage is TRBV2 and J usage is TRBJ2-3; unclear D gene. Germline V lookup: CDR1 SNHLY, CDR2 FYNNEI. V lost 6 bases, J lost 0 bases, and 10 bases lay in between. The CDR3 sequence is 14 residues long. The CDR3 sequence is CASSRASSTDTQYF. The CDR3 DNA reads TGTGCCAGCAGCCGAGCGTCAAGCACAGATACGCAGTATTTT.

This clonotype was detected a few times. This rearrangement joins TRBV7-9 to TRBJ2-3; 10 nucleotides line up with TRBD1. The germline V gene encodes CDR1 SEHNR and CDR2 FQNEAQ (reference sequence). J was trimmed by 1 base and V by 7 bases; bases with no gene match: 5. CDR3 size: 15 residues. The chain's CDR3 is CASTVGQGGTDTQYF. CDR3 sequence (DNA): TGTGCCAGCACAGTTGGACAGGGGGGCACAGATACGCAGTATTTT.

In regard to this clonotype: It is likely a read error, because the conserved phenylalanine at the end of the CDR3 is missing. CDR3 region: CASSQFFLYEQYS. The CDR3 DNA sequence: TGTGCCAGCAGTCAGTTTTTCCTTTACGAGCAGTACTCC. J is TRBJ2-7 and V is TRBV4-2; no clear D gene. Trimming removed 6 bases from V and 4 bases from J, with 13 bases in between. CDR1 and CDR2 (germline): LGHNA, YNFKEQ. CDR3 length equals 13 residues.

Points on this clonotype: Sequence at one end of the junction differs from germline and may be a read error. The V call is TRBV12-3 or TRBV12-4, the J call TRBJ2-1, with D perhaps matching TRBD2 (6 bases). The CDR3 totals 14 residues. CDR3 coding DNA: TGTGACAGCAGCACCCGGGACTCTGACAGTGAGCAGTTCTTC. Its translation is CDSSTRDSDSEQFF.

This clonotype was counted at least ten times. This may stem from a read error, because a much larger clone lies one nucleotide away. V and J are TRBV4-2 and TRBJ2-7; 10 bases align to TRBD2. Trimming removed 1 base from V and 2 bases from J; junction bases left unmatched: 2. The germline V gene encodes CDR1 LGHNA and CDR2 YNFKEQ. This CDR3 is built from 15 residues. CDR3 amino acids: CASSQAAGGTYEQYF. CDR3 bases: TGTGCCAGCAGCCAAGCAGCGGGAGGGACCTACGAGCAGTACTTC.

The chain couples TRBV19 to TRBJ1-5; 7 nucleotides agree with TRBD1. Germline lookup yields CDR1 LNHDA and CDR2 SQIVND (reference sequence). V lost 8 bases, J lost 1 base, and 11 bases stayed unmatched. This CDR3 has 16 residues. The CDR3 loop is CASAGTAAWSNQPQHF. CDR3 DNA sequence: TGTGCCAGTGCCGGGACAGCTGCCTGGAGCAATCAGCCCCAGCATTTT. The complete variable domain, with remaining parts taken from reference TRBV19 and TRBJ1-5, reads DGGITQSPKYLFRKEGQNVTLSCEQNLNHDAMYWYRQDPGQGLRLIYYSQIVNDFQKGDIAEGYSVSREKKESFPLTVTSAQKNPTAFYLCASAGTAAWSNQPQHFGDGTRLSIL.

About this clonotype itself: At one end, the junction sequence differs from germline, possibly due to a read error. V and J are TRBV12-3 or TRBV12-4 and TRBJ2-7, with TRBD2 identical over 11 bases. The CDR3 totals 16 residues. DNA for the CDR3: TGTGCCAGCGGTTTATTAGCGGGAGGGCCTCCCTGCGGGCAGTACTTC. This sequence encodes CASGLLAGGPPCGQYF.

On this clonotype: A junction boundary mismatches the germline segment, possibly from a read error. This rearrangement joins TRBV5-6 to TRBJ2-1; D gene unclear. Germline lookup yields CDR1 SGHDT and CDR2 YYEEEE. The CDR3 has 11 residues. The CDR3 sequence is CVSSFNNEEFF. The CDR3, as DNA: TGTGTCAGCAGCTTCAACAATGAGGAGTTCTTC.

This sequence joins TRBV2 and TRBJ2-5, with TRBD2 matching over 8 bases. V shed 6 bases, J shed 9 bases, and the junction held 6 bases outside the gene matches. Germline assignment: CDR1 SNHLY and CDR2 FYNNEI. This CDR3 comprises 12 residues. CDR3 region: CASSAGGESQYF. The CDR3 coding sequence is TGTGCCAGCAGCGCCGGGGGGGAATCCCAGTACTTC.